There are many counts of the clone carrying this TCR beta chain. What it recognizes is unknown. These data belong to a study of neurological immune-mediated disorders. Study overall: Relapsing-remitting disease was seen in about 90% of the roughly 35 multiple sclerosis patients, and secondary progressive disease was seen in 3. General study results and limits: One related-CDR3 cluster, found by phylogenetic grouping, held repertoires of 18 of 34 multiple sclerosis patients and is a possible signature.

5'RACE employing 10-nucleotide random UMIs yielded the cDNA. TCRdb recomputed calls from the 5' RACE reads with MiXCR, one row per CDR3 protein. The data show more than 40,000 distinct CDR3 sequences, 2.5% to 3.5% seen once. V lost 0 bases to trimming and J lost 3 bases; unmatched junction nucleotides: 5. The CDR3 runs to 16 residues. The germline V gene encodes CDR1 SGHRS and CDR2 YFSETQ. The sample was PBMCs. The chain combines TRBV5-1 with TRBJ1-2, with TRBD1 matching 10 bases. This TCR came from a woman in her forties or fifties with multiple sclerosis. CDR3 nucleotide sequence: TGCGCCAGCAGCTTGGGACAGGGGGCCTTGGACTATGGCTACACCTTC. Its translation: CASSLGQGALDYGYTF. The whole variable domain, filled in from reference TRBV5-1 and TRBJ1-2, reads KAGVTQTPRYLIKTRGQQVTLSCSPISGHRSVSWYQQTPGQGLQFLFEYFSETQRNKGNFPGRFSGRQFSNSRSEMNVSTLELGDSALYLCASSLGQGALDYGYTFGSGTRLTVV.